One and the same sample provided the 12 T cell receptor beta chains below, sequenced in a study of blood T cell repertoires in COVID-19 (dated by TCRdb to about 2020). Library preparation used the immunoSEQ multiplex PCR assay. Imported from immuneACCESS, the table was reduced by TCRdb to in-frame sequences with V and J called. These copies leave out some clones; in studies compared against another copy, an unresolved V gene accounts for under half, and the cause of the remainder is not known. This sample gives 180,000 or so clones in total; roughly 88% of them show up just once. The biggest ten clones account for roughly 1.2% of the sample. What was sequenced was peripheral blood. Every receptor here comes from a man in his fifties or sixties who had recovered from COVID-19.

The chain joins TRBV7-2 to TRBJ2-3, with TRBD2 identical over 8 bases. The CDR3 covers 16 residues. The J segment lost 6 bases and the V segment lost 5 bases, leaving 13 bases of the junction unmatched. Germline V gives CDR1 SGHTA, CDR2 FQGNSA. The DNA of the CDR3 is TGTGCCAGCAGCCCCCGGGGGGGGACACGGCCGGATACGCAGTATTTT. This codes for CASSPRGGTRPDTQYF.

This clone came up once. V is TRBV24-1 and J is TRBJ1-1; 12 nucleotides align to TRBD1. The V and J ends lost 6 bases and 5 bases, in that order; junction bases with no gene match: 3. In germline, CDR1 is KGHDR, CDR2 SFDVKD. The CDR3 is 14 residues long. The CDR3 coding sequence is TGTGCCACCAGTCCGGGACAGGGGGCTACTGAAGCTTTCTTT. Its translation: CATSPGQGATEAFF.

This rearrangement joins TRBV6-2 or TRBV6-3 to TRBJ1-1, with 7 bases aligning to TRBD1. The germline V gene has CDR1 MNHEY and CDR2 SVGEGT. V gave up 6 bases and J gave up 10 bases; unmatched junction bases: 8. The length of the CDR3 is 12 residues. In nucleotides, the CDR3 is TGTGCCAGCAGCAACGGGTACAGGGGAGCTTTCTTT. Protein: CASSNGYRGAFF.

This clone was recorded a few times. The J gene is TRBJ2-3, the V gene TRBV11-3, with TRBD2 as a possible D gene (5 bases). V gave up 2 bases and J gave up 5 bases, with 11 bases separating them. From germline, CDR1 is SGHNT and CDR2 YENEEA. The CDR3 sequence is 14 residues long. Here the CDR3 DNA reads TGTGCCAGCAGCTTATTCCCCGGGGTAGATACGCAGTATTTT. Translating it yields CASSLFPGVDTQYF.

This clone came up once. DNA of the CDR3: TGTGCCACCAGCAGAGATTCAGAGCGTCAAGAGACCCAGTACTTC. Its translation is CATSRDSERQETQYF. The chain has TRBV15 and TRBJ2-5; no definite D call. The germline gives CDR1 LNHNV, CDR2 YYDKDF (reference sequence). Trimming stripped 0 bases from V and 2 bases from J, with 10 bases between. The CDR3 runs 15 residues.

The chain carries TRBV5-1 and TRBJ2-5, with 13 bases lining up with TRBD2. V trimming: 6 bases; J trimming: 1 base; junction bases outside the gene matches: 9. CDR1 and CDR2 from the germline V gene are SGHRS and YFSETQ. The CDR3 length is 17 residues. This CDR3 reads CASTPGLAGNIQETQYF. In DNA, the CDR3 is TGCGCCAGCACCCCGGGACTAGCGGGGAATATCCAAGAGACCCAGTACTTC.

V is TRBV4-1 and J is TRBJ1-5; no definite D call. Trimming pared 0 bases from V and 7 bases from J, leaving 7 bases between. The germline CDR1 and CDR2 sequences are MGHRA and YSYEKL. The CDR3 has 13 residues. For the CDR3, the DNA is TGCGCCAGCAGCCAAGATCCGGGACAGCCCCAGCATTTT. Residues: CASSQDPGQPQHF.

J is TRBJ2-5 and V is TRBV7-2; the match to TRBD2 covers 14 bases. The ends lost 3 bases at V and 5 bases at J; junction bases unmatched: 5. From germline, CDR1 is SGHTA and CDR2 FQGNSA. This CDR3 comprises 16 residues. The CDR3 region has the DNA TGTGCCAGCAGCTTGACTAGCGGGGGGGCCGGGGAGACCCAGTACTTC. As protein: CASSLTSGGAGETQYF.

The CDR3 coding sequence is TGTGCCAGTAGTATAGATAGGGACAGCACTAGCACAGATACGCAGTATTTT. Translating it yields CASSIDRDSTSTDTQYF. The chain has TRBV19 and TRBJ2-3, with TRBD1 matching over 7 bases. The junction had 6 bases not matched to a gene; V was cut back by 0 bases and J by 0 bases. This CDR3 has 17 amino acids. Germline-derived CDR1 and CDR2 are LNHDA and SQIVND (reference sequence).

This clone turned up a few times. The V gene is TRBV6-1, the J gene TRBJ2-1; 7 nucleotides align to TRBD2. Trimming took 1 base from V and 15 from J; bases not matched to a gene: 9. There are 13 residues in the CDR3. Germline assignment: CDR1 MNHNS and CDR2 SASEGT. CDR3 sequence (DNA): TGTGCCAGCAGTGAAGTGGGGAGGGGAGGGAGGTTCTTC. Translating it yields CASSEVGRGGRFF.

This rearrangement joins TRBV18 to TRBJ2-2, with D perhaps matching TRBD1 (6 bases). The CDR3 is 15 amino acids. Germline assignment: CDR1 KGHSH and CDR2 LQKENI. V was shortened by 2 bases and J by 1 base, with 8 bases between the two germline ends. The CDR3 is CASSPWDKNTGELFF. The CDR3 DNA reads TGTGCCAGCTCACCATGGGACAAGAACACCGGGGAGCTGTTTTTT.

The chain joins TRBV19 to TRBJ1-5, with D possibly matching TRBD1 (6 bases). This CDR3 region has 16 residues. Germline V gives CDR1 LNHDA, CDR2 SQIVND (reference sequence). Trimming left V 5 bases short and J 0 bases short, with 14 bases between. In nucleotides, the CDR3 is TGTGCCAGTAGTCGCCCTGGGGGCCTTAGCAATCAGCCCCAGCATTTT. The encoded protein is CASSRPGGLSNQPQHF.